These T cell receptor beta chains were read from a single sample in a study of OX40 agonist ivuxolimab in advanced cancers. TCRdb's table, derived via immunoSEQ multiplex PCR, lists solely in-frame clones and lacks some. This table has about 95,000 clones, roughly 90% appearing once. The specimen comprised CD4+ or CD8+ T cells sorted from blood, sampled in a trial of the OX40 agonist ivuxolimab. The receptors were sampled from an adult with an advanced solid tumor such as melanoma, head and neck, liver or kidney cancer. The conserved cysteine and the conserved F or W are not part of the CDR3 here. The D gene is left open where the match is weak.

ASSLVSSQETQY | - | TRBJ2-5 | TRBV7-9
ASSYQQGAPHNEQF | TRBD1 | TRBJ2-1 | TRBV6-5
AWSPQETQY | - | TRBJ2-5 | TRBV30
ATRDREIETQY | TRBD1 | TRBJ2-5 | TRBV19
ASSTGGGKTQY | - | TRBJ2-5 | TRBV28
ASSSQGQGIHNEQF | TRBD1 | TRBJ2-1 | TRBV5-1
ASSYRNEQF | - | TRBJ2-1 | TRBV28
ASSEMAGDGYT | - | TRBJ1-2 | TRBV2
ASTSLSIFNNEQF | - | TRBJ2-1 | TRBV27
ASRAGVPYNEQF | TRBD2 | TRBJ2-1 | TRBV2
AWSANRGREGTYSTDTQY | TRBD2 | TRBJ2-3 | TRBV30
ASSPPGLAGALSSYNEQF | TRBD2 | TRBJ2-1 | TRBV18
ASSYQGNEQF | - | TRBJ2-1 | TRBV27
AWSVGGGEKLF | TRBD1 | TRBJ1-4 | TRBV30
ASSRDGTSTDTQY | - | TRBJ2-3 | TRBV5-1
ASSYGENTEAF | - | TRBJ1-1 | TRBV6-5
ASRGIRTGGNEQY | TRBD1 | TRBJ2-7 | TRBV6-1
ASSPPAGGNNEQF | TRBD2 | TRBJ2-1 | TRBV18
SVRGTRYNEQF | - | TRBJ2-1 | TRBV29-1
ASHTPRTVTSDTQY | - | TRBJ2-3 | TRBV28
ASSGGGYEQY | - | TRBJ2-7 | TRBV5-1
ASSLGQLETQY | - | TRBJ2-5 | TRBV11-2
ASSNRDKDSYEQY | - | TRBJ2-7 | TRBV6-1
ASSPGQVTGNTIY | - | TRBJ1-3 | TRBV4-1
AISPRTSGGTGELF | TRBD2 | TRBJ2-2 | TRBV10-3
ASTELGSSGANVLT | - | TRBJ2-6 | TRBV27
ASNARDQETQY | - | TRBJ2-5 | TRBV10-2
ASSARLGRQNIQY | - | TRBJ2-4 | TRBV13
ASSLGALQETQY | - | TRBJ2-5 | TRBV5-1
ASSYTSGITGELF | TRBD2 | TRBJ2-2 | TRBV6-5
ASSGTGRQPQH | TRBD1 | TRBJ1-5 | TRBV7-8
ASRWGGGDTQY | TRBD2 | TRBJ2-3 | TRBV28
ASTPRDRGYNQPQH | TRBD1 | TRBJ1-5 | TRBV19
AWSVLKIGDTEAF | - | TRBJ1-1 | TRBV30
ASSESVTFKGGELF | - | TRBJ2-2 | TRBV2
ASSRGRGQYEQY | TRBD1 | TRBJ2-7 | TRBV6-5
ASKGASTDTQY | - | TRBJ2-3 | TRBV12-1
ASSPPDRANYEQY | TRBD1 | TRBJ2-7 | TRBV28
ASSKGREGPDTQY | - | TRBJ2-3 | TRBV21-1
ASSREGNEKLF | - | TRBJ1-4 | TRBV4-2
AISDSGRGGNNEQF | - | TRBJ2-1 | TRBV10-3
ASSGLYGGMSQPQH | - | TRBJ1-5 | TRBV28
ATRVGGILANTIY | - | TRBJ1-3 | TRBV15
ASSVAGGTETQY | - | TRBJ2-5 | TRBV9
ASSELGTAQH | TRBD1 | TRBJ1-5 | TRBV2
AISDRQGNTGELF | - | TRBJ2-2 | TRBV10-3
ASSRLQETQY | - | TRBJ2-5 | TRBV14
ASSPGTANTGELF | TRBD1 | TRBJ2-2 | TRBV2